What follows are 13 T cell receptor beta chains derived from one specimen sequenced in a study of early T cells in non-severe SARS-CoV-2 infection. One entry per CDR3 protein, called by TCRdb with MiXCR from the 5' RACE reads. The table lists around 80,000 distinct CDR3 sequences, 9.5% to 15% of them singletons. The specimen was whole blood. The source of these receptors is an adult who was a healthcare worker with PCR-confirmed SARS-CoV-2 infection or an uninfected control (not recorded which).

This chain links TRBV11-3 with TRBJ1-1, with D possibly TRBD1 on 5 matching bases. The CDR3 consists of 15 residues. V was clipped by 4 bases and J by 0 bases, with 12 bases between them. The germline V gene has CDR1 SGHNT and CDR2 YENEEA. The CDR3 reads CASSSRQSVNTEAFF. CDR3 in DNA: TGTGCCAGCAGCTCGAGACAGTCGGTGAACACTGAAGCTTTCTTT.

At least ten counts were recorded for this clonotype. The chain combines TRBV11-3 with TRBJ2-4, with D tentatively TRBD1 or TRBD2 (5 bases each). The germline gives CDR1 SGHNT, CDR2 YENEEA. The V and J ends lost 4 bases and 8 bases respectively, with 12 bases between them. The CDR3 is 13 amino acids. The CDR3: CASSSGSRDIQYF. In DNA, the CDR3 is TGTGCCAGCAGCTCAGGGAGTAGAGACATTCAGTACTTC.

The rearrangement uses TRBV3-1 and TRBJ2-2; 10 bases are a match to TRBD2. Germline V gene lookup returns CDR1 LGHDT and CDR2 YNNKEL (reference sequence). This CDR3 has 16 residues. The ends lost 3 bases at V and 1 base at J; junction bases unmatched: 2. CDR3 DNA: TGTGCCAGCAGCCAGATAGCGGGAGGGAACACCGGGGAGCTGTTTTTT. This encodes CASSQIAGGNTGELFF.

V gene TRBV28 combines with J gene TRBJ1-3; the D is unclear. Trimming cost V 4 bases and J 0 bases, with 13 bases left between them. Germline CDR1 is MDHEN and CDR2 is SYDVKM. CDR3 length: 16 residues. CDR3 in amino acids: CASSSPGSHSGNTIYF. CDR3 nucleotides: TGTGCCAGCAGTTCCCCCGGCTCGCACTCTGGAAACACCATATATTTT. Variable domain in full (rest from reference TRBV28 and TRBJ1-3): DVKVTQSSRYLVKRTGEKVFLECVQDMDHENMFWYRQDPGLGLRLIYFSYDVKMKEKGDIPEGYSVSREKKERFSLILESASTNQTSMYLCASSSPGSHSGNTIYFGEGSWLTVV.

Ten or more counts support this clonotype. The genes are TRBV12-3 or TRBV12-4 and TRBJ2-5; a weak D match, TRBD2 (6 bases). There are 15 residues in the CDR3. Trimming left V 6 bases short and J 1 base short, with 15 bases between. CDR3 sequence (DNA): TGTGCCAGCAGCCGGCCGGGACTCTTCCAAGAGACCCAGTACTTC. It yields the protein CASSRPGLFQETQYF.

The chain links TRBV20-1 to TRBJ2-1; weak D call: TRBD2 (6 bases). The CDR3 consists of 14 residues. With 0 bases removed from V and 9 bases from J, the gap between germline ends came to 15 bases. Germline V lookup: CDR1 DFQATT, CDR2 SNEGSKA (reference sequence). CDR3 in amino acids: CSARDSAGYAEQFF. In DNA, the CDR3 is TGCAGTGCTAGAGATTCGGCGGGGTACGCTGAGCAGTTCTTC.

The rearrangement joins TRBV11-3 to TRBJ1-6, with D possibly TRBD1 on 5 matching bases. Trimming took off 5 bases at V and 8 bases at J, with 10 bases between the two ends. The CDR3 runs to 13 residues. CDR1 and CDR2 from the germline V gene are SGHNT and YENEEA. The CDR3 sequence is CASSRDGDSPLHF. CDR3 DNA: TGTGCCAGCAGCCGGGACGGAGATTCACCCCTCCACTTT.

This sequence joins TRBV10-3 and TRBJ2-1, with TRBD2 matching 11 bases. The CDR3 covers 15 residues. The ends lost 6 bases at V and 5 bases at J; junction bases unmatched: 6. CDR1 and CDR2 (germline): ENHRY, SYGVKD. The CDR3 DNA sequence: TGTGCCATCAGAGAAGGGACTAGCGGACACAATGAGCAGTTCTTC. Translated, it gives CAIREGTSGHNEQFF.

This clonotype was counted at least ten times. The V gene is TRBV12-3 or TRBV12-4, the J gene TRBJ1-2; TRBD1 agrees at 8 bases. The CDR3 is made up of 15 amino acids. The V and J ends lost 5 bases and 0 bases, in that order; junction bases with no gene match: 5. Here the CDR3 DNA reads TGTGCCAGCAGTCCTCGGGACAGGCCTAACTATGGCTACACCTTC. Its protein product is CASSPRDRPNYGYTF.

V gene TRBV12-3 or TRBV12-4 combines with J gene TRBJ2-7, with D possibly TRBD1 on 6 matching bases. The V and J ends lost 6 bases and 1 base respectively, with 10 bases between them. CDR3 size: 13 residues. The CDR3 DNA sequence: TGTGCCAGCAGGAGGGGGTTGTCCTACGAGCAGTACTTC. Its translation is CASRRGLSYEQYF.

The chain is built from TRBV11-2 and TRBJ2-5; 11 bases align to TRBD2. The V segment lost 5 bases and the J segment 9 bases; nucleotides outside the gene matches: 8. CDR1 is SGHAT and CDR2 is FQNNGV in the germline V gene. CDR3 length: 14 amino acids. CDR3 region: CASSAGLADAAQYF. As DNA, the CDR3 is TGTGCCAGCAGCGCGGGACTAGCGGACGCGGCCCAGTACTTC. The variable domain in full, with the rest retrieved from reference TRBV11-2 and TRBJ2-5, is EAGVAQSPRYKIIEKRQSVAFWCNPISGHATLYWYQQILGQGPKLLIQFQNNGVVDDSQLPKDRFSAERLKGVDSTLKIQPAKLEDSAVYLCASSAGLADAAQYFGPGTRLLVL.

The rearrangement joins TRBV28 to TRBJ2-7, with a possible D match to TRBD1 (6 bases). V was trimmed by 4 bases and J by 0 bases, leaving 13 bases between them. The germline CDR1 and CDR2 sequences are MDHEN and SYDVKM. The CDR3 is made up of 15 amino acids. The CDR3 here is CASSSHRVSSYEQYF. CDR3 DNA sequence: TGTGCCAGCAGTTCCCACAGGGTCAGCTCCTACGAGCAGTACTTC.

This clonotype has more than one count but fewer than ten. This chain connects TRBV5-6 to TRBJ2-2; 8 positions agree with TRBD1. The germline V gene has CDR1 SGHDT and CDR2 YYEEEE. The CDR3 is 14 residues long. V lost 3 bases, J lost 6 bases, and 4 bases stayed unmatched. This CDR3 is CASSSLTGAGELFF. CDR3 nucleotides: TGTGCCAGCAGCTCACTGACAGGGGCCGGGGAGCTGTTTTTT.